Sequencing of this TCR beta chain was carried out in a study of identical twins. From the 5' RACE reads, TCRdb called clonotypes with MiXCR, one entry per CDR3 protein. Here the sample spans some 500,000 distinct CDR3 sequences, roughly an eighth being singletons. This clonotype has a handful of counts. What it recognizes is unknown. Study results and caveats: For cord blood, abundant beta clonotypes had fewer insertions, unlike memory repertoires, which showed none. Twin-shared out-of-frame alpha sequences were enriched for low generation probability. Its conclusions, products of cross-sectional statistical analysis, did not come from following the same donors.

These same records also appear under a second study, on yellow fever vaccine responses in identical twins.

The sequence came from a woman aged 18-35 years in good health. Sequenced: CD4+ T cells sorted from blood.

CDR3 sequence reads: CASTSLASRETQYF. As DNA, the CDR3 is TGTGCCAGCACCTCTCTGGCTAGCAGAGAGACCCAGTACTTC. The chain carries TRBV6-2 or TRBV6-3 and TRBJ2-5, with D perhaps TRBD2 (5 bases). CDR1 is MNHEY and CDR2 is SVGEGT in the germline V gene. Trimming removed 7 bases from V and 4 bases from J, with 16 bases in between. The length of the CDR3 is 14 residues.